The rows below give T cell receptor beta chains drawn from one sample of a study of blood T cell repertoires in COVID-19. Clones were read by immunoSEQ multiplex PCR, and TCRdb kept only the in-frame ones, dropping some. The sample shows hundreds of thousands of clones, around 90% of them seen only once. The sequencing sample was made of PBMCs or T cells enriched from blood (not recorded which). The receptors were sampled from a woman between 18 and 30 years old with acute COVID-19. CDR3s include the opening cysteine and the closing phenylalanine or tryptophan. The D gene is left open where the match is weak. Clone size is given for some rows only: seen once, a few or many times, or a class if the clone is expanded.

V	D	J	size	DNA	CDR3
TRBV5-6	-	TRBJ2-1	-	TGTGCCAGCAGCCGAAGGAGGGCATATGAGCAGTTCTTC	CASSRRRAYEQFF
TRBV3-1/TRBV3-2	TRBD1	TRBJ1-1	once	TGTGCCAGCAGCCAAGTCGGACAGGGCGGCACCACTGAAGCTTTCTTT	CASSQVGQGGTTEAFF
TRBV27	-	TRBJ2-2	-	TGTGCCAGCAGTCCAGGGCCCGGGGAGCTGTTTTTT	CASSPGPGELFF
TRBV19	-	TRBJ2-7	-	TGTGCCAGTAGTATGGGACAAGGGTCCTACGAGCAGTACTTC	CASSMGQGSYEQYF
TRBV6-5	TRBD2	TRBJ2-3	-	TGTGCCAGCAGTTACTCTGCGGGAGGGTCAGATACGCAGTATTTT	CASSYSAGGSDTQYF
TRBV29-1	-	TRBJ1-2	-	TGCAGCGTTGGCCAGGGGCTAGTGGGCTACACCTTC	CSVGQGLVGYTF
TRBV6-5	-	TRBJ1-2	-	TGTGCCAGCAGTCCCCTGACAGGCAACTATGGCTACACCTTC	CASSPLTGNYGYTF
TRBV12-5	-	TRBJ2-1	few	TGTGCTAGTGGTTTGGGGGGGGTGGCTTACAATGAGCAGTTCTTC	CASGLGGVAYNEQFF
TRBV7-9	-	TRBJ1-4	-	TGTGCCAGCAGCTTAGGACAGTCACTTAATGAAAAACTGTTTTTT	CASSLGQSLNEKLFF
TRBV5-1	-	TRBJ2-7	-	TGCGCCAGCAGCTTTGAAGGGAGCTACGAGCAGTACTTC	CASSFEGSYEQYF
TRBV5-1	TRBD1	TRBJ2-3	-	TGCGCCAGCAGCCGAGAGGGGGCTGGCGATACGCAGTATTTT	CASSREGAGDTQYF
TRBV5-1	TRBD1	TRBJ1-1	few	TGCGCCAGCAGCCAATCACCAGGGGGCGACACTGAAGCTTTCTTT	CASSQSPGGDTEAFF
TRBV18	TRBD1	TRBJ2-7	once	TGTGCCAGCTCACCACCGGTGAAGGGGGCCGACGAGCAGTACTTC	CASSPPVKGADEQYF
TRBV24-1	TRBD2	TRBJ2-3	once	TGTGCCACCAGTGATTCCCTAGCGGGAGTGAGCACAGATACGCAGTATTTT	CATSDSLAGVSTDTQYF
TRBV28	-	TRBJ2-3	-	TGTGCCAGCAGTTTATCTGGAGGGGAAGATACGCAGTATTTT	CASSLSGGEDTQYF
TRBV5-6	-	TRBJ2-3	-	TGTGCCAGCAGCCAGCCAGGTACGCAGTATTTT	CASSQPGTQYF
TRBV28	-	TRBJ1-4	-	TGTGCCAGCAGTCCTACCCCTCGGTTAACAACTAATGAAAAACTGTTTTTT	CASSPTPRLTTNEKLFF